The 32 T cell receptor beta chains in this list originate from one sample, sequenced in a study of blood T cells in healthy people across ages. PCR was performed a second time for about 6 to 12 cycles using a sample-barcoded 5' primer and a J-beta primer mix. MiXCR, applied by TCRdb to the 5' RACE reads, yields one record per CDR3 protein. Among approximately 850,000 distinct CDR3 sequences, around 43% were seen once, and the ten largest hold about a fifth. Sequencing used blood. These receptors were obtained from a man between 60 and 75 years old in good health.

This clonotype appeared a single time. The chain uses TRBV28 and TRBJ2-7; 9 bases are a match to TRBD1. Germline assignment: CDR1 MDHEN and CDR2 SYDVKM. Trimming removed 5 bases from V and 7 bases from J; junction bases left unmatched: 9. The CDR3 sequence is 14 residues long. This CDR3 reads CASSTGGGYIEQYF. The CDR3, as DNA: TGTGCCAGCAGTACAGGGGGCGGCTATATTGAGCAGTACTTC.

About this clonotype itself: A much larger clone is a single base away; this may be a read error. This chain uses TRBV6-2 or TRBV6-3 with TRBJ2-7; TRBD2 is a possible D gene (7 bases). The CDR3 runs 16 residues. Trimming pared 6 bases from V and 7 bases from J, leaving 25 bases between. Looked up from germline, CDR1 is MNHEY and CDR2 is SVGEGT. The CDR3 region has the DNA TGTGCCAGCAGATCTGTTAAGGGGGGGGACCTCGGGGAGCAGTACTTC. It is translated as CASRSVKGGDLGEQYF.

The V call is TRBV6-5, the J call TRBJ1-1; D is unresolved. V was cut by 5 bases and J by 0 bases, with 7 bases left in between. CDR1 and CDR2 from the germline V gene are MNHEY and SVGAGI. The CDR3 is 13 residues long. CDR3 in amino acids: CASSRQMNTEAFF. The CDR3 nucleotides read TGTGCCAGCAGTAGGCAGATGAACACTGAAGCTTTCTTT.

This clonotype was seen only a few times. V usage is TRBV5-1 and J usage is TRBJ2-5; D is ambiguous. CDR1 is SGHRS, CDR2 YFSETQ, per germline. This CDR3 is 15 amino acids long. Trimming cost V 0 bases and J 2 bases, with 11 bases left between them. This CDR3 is CASSLASAKQETQYF. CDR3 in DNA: TGCGCCAGCAGCTTGGCCTCGGCAAAACAAGAGACCCAGTACTTC.

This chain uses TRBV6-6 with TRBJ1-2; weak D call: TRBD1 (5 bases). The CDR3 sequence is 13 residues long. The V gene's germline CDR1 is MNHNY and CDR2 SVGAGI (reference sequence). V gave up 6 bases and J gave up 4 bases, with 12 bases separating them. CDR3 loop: CASSPGLFYGYTF. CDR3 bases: TGTGCCAGCAGCCCAGGGTTATTCTATGGCTACACCTTC.

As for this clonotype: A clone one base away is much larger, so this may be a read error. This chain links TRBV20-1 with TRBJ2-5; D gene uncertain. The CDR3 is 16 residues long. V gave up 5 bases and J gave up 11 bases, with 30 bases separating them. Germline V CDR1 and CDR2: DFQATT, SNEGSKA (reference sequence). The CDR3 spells CSASRGIVGSHNEQYF. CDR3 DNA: TGCAGTGCTTCCCGCGGTATTGTGGGCAGTCACAATGAGCAGTACTTC.

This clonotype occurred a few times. In DNA, the CDR3 is TGTGCCATCAGTGGCCGGGAAGACAATGAGCAGTTCTTC. As protein: CAISGREDNEQFF. The genes are TRBV10-3 and TRBJ2-1; D is possibly TRBD2 (5 bases). Trimming shortened V by 4 bases and J by 5 bases, and 9 bases separated the two germline ends. The length of the CDR3 is 13 residues. Germline V CDR1 and CDR2: ENHRY, SYGVKD.

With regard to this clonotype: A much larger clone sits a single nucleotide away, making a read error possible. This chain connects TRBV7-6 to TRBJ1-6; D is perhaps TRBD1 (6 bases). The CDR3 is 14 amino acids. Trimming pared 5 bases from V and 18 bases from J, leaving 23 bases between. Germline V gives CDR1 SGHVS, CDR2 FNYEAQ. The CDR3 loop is CASSPTGQALAPHF. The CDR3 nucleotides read TGTGCCAGCAGCCCAACGGGACAAGCTTTGGCCCCCCACTTT.

The CDR3 region is CASSARRGVGNTEAFF. In nucleotides, the CDR3 is TGTGCCAGCAGCGCTCGGAGGGGGGTAGGTAACACTGAAGCTTTCTTT. The rearrangement links TRBV9 to TRBJ1-1, with a possible D match to TRBD1 (6 bases). Trimming shortened V by 3 bases and J by 2 bases, and 17 bases separated the two germline ends. Germline CDR1 reads SGDLS; CDR2 reads YYNGEE. The CDR3 spans 16 residues.

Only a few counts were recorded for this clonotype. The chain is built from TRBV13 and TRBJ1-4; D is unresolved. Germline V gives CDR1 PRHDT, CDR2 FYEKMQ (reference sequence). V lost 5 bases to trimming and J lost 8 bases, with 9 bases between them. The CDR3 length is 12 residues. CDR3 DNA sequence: TGTGCCAGCAGCAGAAGGGAGGAAAAACTGTTTTTT. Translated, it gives CASSRREEKLFF.

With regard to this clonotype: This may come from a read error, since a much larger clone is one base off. The CDR3, as DNA: TGTGCCAGCAGCGTAGGGGCTCGGGGGCAGCCCCAGCATTTT. Encoded protein: CASSVGARGQPQHF. The genes are TRBV7-2 and TRBJ1-5; the D gene is possibly TRBD1 (5 bases). CDR3 size: 14 residues. The V end was cut by 5 bases, the J end by 7 bases, with 15 bases between. Germline CDR1 is SGHTA and CDR2 is FQGNSA.

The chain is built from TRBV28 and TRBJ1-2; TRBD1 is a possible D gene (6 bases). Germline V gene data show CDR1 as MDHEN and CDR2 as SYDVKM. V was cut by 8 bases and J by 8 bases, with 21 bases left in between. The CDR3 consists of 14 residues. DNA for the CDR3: TGTGCCAGCGGCCAGGGGCGGGGCGGCTACGGCTACACCTTC. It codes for CASGQGRGGYGYTF.

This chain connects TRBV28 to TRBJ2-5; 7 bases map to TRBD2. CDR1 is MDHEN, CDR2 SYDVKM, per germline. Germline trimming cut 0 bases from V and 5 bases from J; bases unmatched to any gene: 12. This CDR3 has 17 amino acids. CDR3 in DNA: TGTGCCAGCAGTTTATGGACAGCGGGGCGGGCGGGGGAGACCCAGTACTTC. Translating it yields CASSLWTAGRAGETQYF.

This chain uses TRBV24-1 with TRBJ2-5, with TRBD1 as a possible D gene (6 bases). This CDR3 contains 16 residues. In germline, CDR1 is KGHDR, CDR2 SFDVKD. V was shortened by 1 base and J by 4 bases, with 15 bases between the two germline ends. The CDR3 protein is CATSDFRTGNVETQYF. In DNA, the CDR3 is TGTGCCACCAGTGATTTTCGAACAGGGAATGTAGAGACCCAGTACTTC.

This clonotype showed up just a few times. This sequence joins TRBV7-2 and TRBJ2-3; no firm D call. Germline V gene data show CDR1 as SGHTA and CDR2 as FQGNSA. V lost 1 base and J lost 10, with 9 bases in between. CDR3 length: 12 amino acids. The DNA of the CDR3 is TGTGCCAGCAGCTTAGGACCCGGGCCGCAGTATTTT. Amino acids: CASSLGPGPQYF.

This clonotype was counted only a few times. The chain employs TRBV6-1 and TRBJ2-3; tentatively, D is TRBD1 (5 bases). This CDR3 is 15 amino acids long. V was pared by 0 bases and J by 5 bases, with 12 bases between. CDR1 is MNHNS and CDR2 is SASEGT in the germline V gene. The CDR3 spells CASSEADIAEDTQYF. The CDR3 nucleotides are TGTGCCAGCAGTGAAGCGGACATCGCAGAAGATACGCAGTATTTT.

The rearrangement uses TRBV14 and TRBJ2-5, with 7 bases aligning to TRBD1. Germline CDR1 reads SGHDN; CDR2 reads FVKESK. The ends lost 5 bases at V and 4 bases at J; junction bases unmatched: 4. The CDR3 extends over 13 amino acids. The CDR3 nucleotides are TGTGCCAGCAGCTACACAGGGGCAGAGACCCAGTACTTC. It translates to CASSYTGAETQYF. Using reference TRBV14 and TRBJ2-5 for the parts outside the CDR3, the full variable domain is EAGVTQFPSHSVIEKGQTVTLRCDPISGHDNLYWYRRVMGKEIKFLLHFVKESKQDESGMPNNRFLAERTGGTYSTLKVQPAELEDSGVYFCASSYTGAETQYFGPGTRLLVL.

The CDR3 nucleotides read TGTGCCAGCAGCGGCACAGGGGGCTTAGACATTCAGTACTTC. Protein sequence: CASSGTGGLDIQYF. The V gene is TRBV5-6, the J gene TRBJ2-4; 9 nucleotides agree with TRBD1. The CDR3 consists of 14 residues. The V segment lost 4 bases and the J segment 8 bases; nucleotides outside the gene matches: 7. CDR1 SGHDT and CDR2 YYEEEE come from the germline V gene.

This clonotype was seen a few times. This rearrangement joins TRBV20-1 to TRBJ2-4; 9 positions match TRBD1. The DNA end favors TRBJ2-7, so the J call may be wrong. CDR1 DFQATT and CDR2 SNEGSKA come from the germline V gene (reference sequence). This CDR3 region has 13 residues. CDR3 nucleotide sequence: TGCAGTGCTGGACAGGGGCAATCCTACGAGCAGTACTTC. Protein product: CSAGQGQSYEQYF.

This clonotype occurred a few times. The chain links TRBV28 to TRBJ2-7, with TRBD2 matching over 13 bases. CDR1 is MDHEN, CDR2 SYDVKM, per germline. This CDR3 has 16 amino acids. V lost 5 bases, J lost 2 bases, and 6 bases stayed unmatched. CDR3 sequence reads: CASSEGLAGDPYEQYF. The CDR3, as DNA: TGTGCCAGCAGTGAAGGACTAGCGGGGGACCCCTACGAGCAGTACTTC.

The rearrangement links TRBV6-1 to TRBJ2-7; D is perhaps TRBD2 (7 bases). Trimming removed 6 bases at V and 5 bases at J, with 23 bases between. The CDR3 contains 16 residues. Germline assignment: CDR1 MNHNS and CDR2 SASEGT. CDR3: CASSPNSMWGGDEQYF. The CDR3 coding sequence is TGTGCCAGCAGCCCAAATTCGATGTGGGGGGGCGACGAGCAGTACTTC.

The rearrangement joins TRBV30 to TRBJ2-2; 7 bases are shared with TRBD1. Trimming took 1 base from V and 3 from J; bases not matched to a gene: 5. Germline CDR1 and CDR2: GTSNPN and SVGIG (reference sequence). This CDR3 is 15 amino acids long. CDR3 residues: CAWSAVDRDTGELFF. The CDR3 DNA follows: TGTGCCTGGAGTGCAGTAGACAGGGACACCGGGGAGCTGTTTTTT.

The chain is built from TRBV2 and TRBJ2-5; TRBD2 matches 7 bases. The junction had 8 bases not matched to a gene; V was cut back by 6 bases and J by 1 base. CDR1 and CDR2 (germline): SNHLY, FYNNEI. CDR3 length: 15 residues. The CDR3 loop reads CASRVGGLSQETQYF. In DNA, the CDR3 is TGTGCCAGCAGGGTGGGGGGGTTGTCCCAAGAGACCCAGTACTTC.

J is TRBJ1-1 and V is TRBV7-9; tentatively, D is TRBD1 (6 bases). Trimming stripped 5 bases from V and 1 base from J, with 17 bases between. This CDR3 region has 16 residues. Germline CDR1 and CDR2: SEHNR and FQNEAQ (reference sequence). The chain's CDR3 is CASSPRGRGSNTEAFF. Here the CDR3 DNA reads TGTGCCAGCAGCCCCCGGGGGAGGGGGTCGAACACTGAAGCTTTCTTT.

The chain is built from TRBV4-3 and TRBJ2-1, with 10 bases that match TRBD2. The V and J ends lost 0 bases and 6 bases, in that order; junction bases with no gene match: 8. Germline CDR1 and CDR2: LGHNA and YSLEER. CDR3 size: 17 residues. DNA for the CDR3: TGCGCCAGCAGCCAAGAGTTAGCCAGCGGGGGGGCCAATGAGCAGTTCTTC. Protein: CASSQELASGGANEQFF.

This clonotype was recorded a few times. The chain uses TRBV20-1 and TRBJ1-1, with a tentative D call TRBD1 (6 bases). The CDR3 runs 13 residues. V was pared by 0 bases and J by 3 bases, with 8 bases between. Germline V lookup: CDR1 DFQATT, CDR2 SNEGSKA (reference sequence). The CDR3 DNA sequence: TGCAGTGCTAGAGAACAGGGTTACACTGAAGCTTTCTTT. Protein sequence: CSAREQGYTEAFF.

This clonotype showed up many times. The CDR3 DNA reads as TGTGCCAGCAGTCCCCCGGGACTACACTCCTACGAGCAGTACTTC. It specifies CASSPPGLHSYEQYF. V usage is TRBV12-3 or TRBV12-4 and J usage is TRBJ2-7; 7 bases are a match to TRBD2. The V gene end was trimmed by 5 bases and the J gene end by 0 bases; junction bases not matched to a gene: 7. This CDR3 region has 15 residues.

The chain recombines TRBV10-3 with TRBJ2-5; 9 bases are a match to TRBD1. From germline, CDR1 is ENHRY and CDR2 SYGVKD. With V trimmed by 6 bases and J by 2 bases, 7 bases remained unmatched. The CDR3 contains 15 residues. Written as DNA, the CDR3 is TGTGCCATCAGCCCCCGGGACAGGGTACAAGAGACCCAGTACTTC. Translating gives CAISPRDRVQETQYF.

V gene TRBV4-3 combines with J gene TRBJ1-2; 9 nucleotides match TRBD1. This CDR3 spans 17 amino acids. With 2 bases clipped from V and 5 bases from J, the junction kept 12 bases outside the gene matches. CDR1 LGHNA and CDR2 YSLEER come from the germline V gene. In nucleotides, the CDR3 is TGCGCCAGCAGCCAACAACTTACAGGGGGCGCGAGTTATGGCTACACCTTC. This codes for CASSQQLTGGASYGYTF.

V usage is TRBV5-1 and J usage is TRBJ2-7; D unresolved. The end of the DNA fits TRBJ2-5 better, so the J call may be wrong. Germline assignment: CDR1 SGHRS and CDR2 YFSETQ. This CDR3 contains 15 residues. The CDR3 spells CASSTGNADRETQYF. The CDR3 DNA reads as TGCGCCAGCAGCACCGGCAACGCCGACCGAGAGACCCAGTACTTC.

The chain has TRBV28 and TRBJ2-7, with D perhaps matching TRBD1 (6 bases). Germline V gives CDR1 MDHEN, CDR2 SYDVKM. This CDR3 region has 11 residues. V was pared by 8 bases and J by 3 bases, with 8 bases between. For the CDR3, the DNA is TGTGCCAGCGGGACACACTACGAGCAGTACTTC. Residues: CASGTHYEQYF.

CDR3: CASSLEGGNEQFF. CDR3 in DNA: TGTGCCAGCAGCTTAGAGGGGGGCAATGAGCAGTTCTTC. The chain combines TRBV7-2 with TRBJ2-1; D possibly uses TRBD1 or TRBD2 (6 bases each). Germline-derived CDR1 and CDR2 are SGHTA and FQGNSA. V gave up 1 base and J gave up 6 bases, with 7 bases separating them. The CDR3 runs 13 residues.